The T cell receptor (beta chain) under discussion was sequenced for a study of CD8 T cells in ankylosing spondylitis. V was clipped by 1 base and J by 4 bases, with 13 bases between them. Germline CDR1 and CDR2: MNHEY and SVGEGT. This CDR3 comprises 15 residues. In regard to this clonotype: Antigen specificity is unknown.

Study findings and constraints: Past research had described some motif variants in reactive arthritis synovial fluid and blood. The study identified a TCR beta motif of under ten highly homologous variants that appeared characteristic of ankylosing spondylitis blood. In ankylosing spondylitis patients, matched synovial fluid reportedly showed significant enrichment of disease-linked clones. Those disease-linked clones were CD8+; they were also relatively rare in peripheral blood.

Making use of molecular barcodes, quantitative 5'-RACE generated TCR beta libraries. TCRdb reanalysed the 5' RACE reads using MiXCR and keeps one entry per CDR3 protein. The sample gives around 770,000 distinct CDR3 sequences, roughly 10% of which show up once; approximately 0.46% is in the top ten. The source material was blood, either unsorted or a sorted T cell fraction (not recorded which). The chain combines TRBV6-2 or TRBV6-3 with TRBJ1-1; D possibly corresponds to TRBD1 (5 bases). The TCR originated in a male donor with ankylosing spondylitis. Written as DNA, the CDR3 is TGTGCCAGCAGTTACTTCCGGACAAAAGTCACTGAAGCTTTCTTT. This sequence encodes CASSYFRTKVTEAFF.